Listed here is a single TCR beta chain. In TCRdb, the RT-PCR reads were re-called with MiXCR into one record per CDR3 protein. The sample includes hundreds of thousands of distinct CDR3 sequences, approximately 15% of them seen just once. The CDR3 runs 15 residues. Germline CDR1 reads LNHDA; CDR2 reads SQIVND (reference sequence). V was cut by 5 bases and J by 3 bases, with 16 bases left in between. The clonotype originates from a female donor in good health, serving as a healthy control. Sequenced material: memory CD4+ T cells from blood. The chain links TRBV19 to TRBJ1-1; D remains ambiguous. CDR3 loop: CASSHLGNRDTEAFF. The CDR3 region has the DNA TGTGCCAGTAGTCACCTGGGGAATCGTGACACTGAAGCTTTCTTT.